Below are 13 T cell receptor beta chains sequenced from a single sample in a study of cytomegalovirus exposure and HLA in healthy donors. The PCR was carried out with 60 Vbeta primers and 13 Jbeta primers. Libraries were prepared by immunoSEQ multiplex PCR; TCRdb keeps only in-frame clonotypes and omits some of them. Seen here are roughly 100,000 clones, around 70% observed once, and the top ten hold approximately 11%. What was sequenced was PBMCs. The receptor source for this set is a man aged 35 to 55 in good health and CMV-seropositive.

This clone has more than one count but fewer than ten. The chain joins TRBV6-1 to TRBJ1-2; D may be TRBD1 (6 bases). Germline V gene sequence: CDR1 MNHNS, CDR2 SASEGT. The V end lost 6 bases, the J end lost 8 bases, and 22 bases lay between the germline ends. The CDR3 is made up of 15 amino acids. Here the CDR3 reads CASRTRTGTPVGYTF. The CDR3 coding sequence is TGTGCCAGCAGGACGCGTACCGGGACACCGGTCGGCTACACCTTC.

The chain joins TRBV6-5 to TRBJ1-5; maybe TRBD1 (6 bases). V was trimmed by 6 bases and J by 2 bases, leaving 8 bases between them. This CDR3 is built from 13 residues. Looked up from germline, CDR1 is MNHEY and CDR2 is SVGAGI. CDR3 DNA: TGTGCCAGCAGATCAGGGGGCAATCAGCCCCAGCATTTT. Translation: CASRSGGNQPQHF.

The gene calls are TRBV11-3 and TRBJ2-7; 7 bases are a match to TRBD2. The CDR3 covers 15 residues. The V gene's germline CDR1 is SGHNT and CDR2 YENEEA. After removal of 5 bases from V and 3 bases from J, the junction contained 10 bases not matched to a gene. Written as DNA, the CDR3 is TGTGCCAGCAGCAGATCTAGCGGACCAGGCTACGAGCAGTACTTC. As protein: CASSRSSGPGYEQYF.

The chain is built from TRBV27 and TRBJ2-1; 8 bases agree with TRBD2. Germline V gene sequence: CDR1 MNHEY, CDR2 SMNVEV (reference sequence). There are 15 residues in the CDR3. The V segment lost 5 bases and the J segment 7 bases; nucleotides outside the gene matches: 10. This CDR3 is CASSLAGTRANEQFF. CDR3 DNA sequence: TGTGCCAGCAGTCTAGCCGGGACTAGGGCAAATGAGCAGTTCTTC.

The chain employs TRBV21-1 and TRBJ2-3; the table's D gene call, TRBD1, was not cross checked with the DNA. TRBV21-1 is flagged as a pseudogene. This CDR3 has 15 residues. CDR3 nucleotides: TGTGCCAGCAGCGGGCGACAGCGTAACACAGATACGCAGTATTTT. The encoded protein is CASSGRQRNTDTQYF.

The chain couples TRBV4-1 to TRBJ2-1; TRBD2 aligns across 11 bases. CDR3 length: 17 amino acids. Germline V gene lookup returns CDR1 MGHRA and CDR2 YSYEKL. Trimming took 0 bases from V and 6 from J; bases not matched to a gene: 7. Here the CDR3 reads CASSQELGLAGGNEQFF. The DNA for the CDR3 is TGCGCCAGCAGCCAAGAGCTAGGGCTAGCGGGAGGCAATGAGCAGTTCTTC.

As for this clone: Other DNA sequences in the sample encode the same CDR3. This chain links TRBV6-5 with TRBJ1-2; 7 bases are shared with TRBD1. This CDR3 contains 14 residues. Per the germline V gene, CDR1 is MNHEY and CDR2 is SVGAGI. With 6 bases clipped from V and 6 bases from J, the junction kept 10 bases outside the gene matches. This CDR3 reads CASRDRASGDGYTF. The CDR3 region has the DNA TGTGCCAGCAGAGACAGGGCATCGGGTGATGGCTACACCTTC.

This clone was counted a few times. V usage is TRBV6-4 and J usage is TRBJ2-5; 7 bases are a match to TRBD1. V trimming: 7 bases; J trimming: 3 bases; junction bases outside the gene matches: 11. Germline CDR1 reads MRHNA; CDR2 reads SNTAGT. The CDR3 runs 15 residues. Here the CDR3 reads CASNEKITGEETQYF. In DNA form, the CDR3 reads TGTGCCAGCAACGAAAAAATAACAGGGGAAGAGACCCAGTACTTC.

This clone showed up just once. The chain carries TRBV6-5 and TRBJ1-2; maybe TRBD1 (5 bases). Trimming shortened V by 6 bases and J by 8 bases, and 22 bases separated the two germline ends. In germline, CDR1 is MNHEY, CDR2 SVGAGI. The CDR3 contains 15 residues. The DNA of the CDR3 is TGTGCCAGCAGCCGTGCGGGGGAGCCTCATACGGGCTACACCTTC. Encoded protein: CASSRAGEPHTGYTF.

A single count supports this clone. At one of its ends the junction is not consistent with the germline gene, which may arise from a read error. The DNA of the CDR3 is TGTGCTAGCAGCTTGGAGATCGAGCAAGAGACCCAGTACTTC. This gives the protein CASSLEIEQETQYF. This chain joins TRBV7-7 and TRBJ2-5; D not certain. Germline values: CDR1 SSHAT, CDR2 FNYEAQ (reference sequence). This CDR3 comprises 14 residues.

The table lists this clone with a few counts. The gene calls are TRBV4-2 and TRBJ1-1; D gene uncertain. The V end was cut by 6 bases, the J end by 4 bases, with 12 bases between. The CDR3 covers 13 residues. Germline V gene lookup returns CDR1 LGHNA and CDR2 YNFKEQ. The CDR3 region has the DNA TGTGCCAGCAGTCCTATTGGTTTCACTGAAGCTTTCTTT. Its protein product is CASSPIGFTEAFF.

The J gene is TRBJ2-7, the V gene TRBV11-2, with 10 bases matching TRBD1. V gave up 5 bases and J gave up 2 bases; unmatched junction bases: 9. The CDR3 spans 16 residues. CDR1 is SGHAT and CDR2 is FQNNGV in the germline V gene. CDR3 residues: CASSLLTGQGAYEQYV. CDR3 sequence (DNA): TGTGCCAGCAGCCTCCTTACCGGACAGGGGGCCTACGAGCAGTACGTC.

CDR3 DNA: TGTGCCAGCAGCCCGACAGCTTACTACGAGCAGTACTTC. Translation gives CASSPTAYYEQYF. This rearrangement joins TRBV11-1 to TRBJ2-7; tentative D call: TRBD1 (5 bases). Germline CDR1 SGHAT, CDR2 FQDESV (reference sequence). The CDR3 consists of 13 residues. V dropped 5 bases and J dropped 3 bases, with 11 bases sitting between them.